The 20 T cell receptor beta chains below were found in one sample sequenced in a study of early T cells in non-severe SARS-CoV-2 infection. TCRdb ran MiXCR on the 5' RACE reads and lists one entry per CDR3 protein. Of about 81,000 distinct CDR3 sequences in the sample, 5.5% to 7.5% are singletons; the top ten hold roughly 7.8%. Sequenced: whole blood. These receptors came from an adult who was a healthcare worker with PCR-confirmed SARS-CoV-2 infection or an uninfected control (not recorded which).

This clonotype was counted at least ten times. The rearrangement uses TRBV29-1 and TRBJ2-1; TRBD2 matches 9 bases. V shed 7 bases, J shed 8 bases, and the junction held 9 bases outside the gene matches. The germline V gene has CDR1 SQVTM and CDR2 ANQGSEA. This CDR3 comprises 13 residues. Written as DNA, the CDR3 is TGCAGCGCCGACGGTAGCGGGAGCTATGAGCAGTTCTTC. Protein: CSADGSGSYEQFF.

This clonotype was found many times. The chain has TRBV6-5 and TRBJ1-6; the D gene is possibly TRBD1 (5 bases). Germline V CDR1 and CDR2: MNHEY, SVGAGI. Trimming cost V 6 bases and J 7 bases, with 16 bases left between them. There are 15 residues in the CDR3. CDR3 sequence reads: CASSRRDGGNSPLHF. The CDR3 region has the DNA TGTGCCAGCAGCCGCCGGGACGGGGGGAATTCACCCCTCCACTTT.

This rearrangement joins TRBV4-2 to TRBJ2-1, with 7 bases lining up with TRBD1. V shed 8 bases and J 3 bases; nucleotides not matched to a gene: 10. From germline, CDR1 is LGHNA and CDR2 YNFKEQ. This CDR3 is 15 amino acids long. The CDR3 DNA is TGTGCCAGCGCAAGACAGGGTGCTGACTACAATGAGCAGTTCTTC. Translated: CASARQGADYNEQFF.

J is TRBJ2-3 and V is TRBV30; perhaps TRBD2 as D (6 bases). The ends were cut back, 1 base at V and 1 base at J, with 15 bases in the middle. Germline CDR1 reads GTSNPN; CDR2 reads SVGIG (reference sequence). The CDR3 sequence is 16 residues long. The CDR3: CAWSGLTPGGTDTQYF. The CDR3 bases are TGTGCCTGGAGTGGACTGACCCCGGGGGGCACAGATACGCAGTATTTT.

J is TRBJ2-2 and V is TRBV2; a possible D gene is TRBD1 (6 bases). CDR1 is SNHLY and CDR2 is FYNNEI in the germline V gene. Trimming left V 1 base short and J 4 bases short, with 10 bases between. The CDR3 spans 15 residues. The CDR3 loop is CASSEVRGGTGELFF. CDR3 sequence (DNA): TGTGCCAGCAGTGAAGTAAGAGGGGGCACCGGGGAGCTGTTTTTT.

At least ten counts were recorded for this clonotype. CDR3 protein: CASIRAREKSTDTQYF. The CDR3, as DNA: TGTGCCAGCATCCGAGCAAGGGAAAAAAGCACAGATACGCAGTATTTT. The gene calls are TRBV11-2 and TRBJ2-3; D gene ambiguous. The CDR3 contains 16 residues. Per germline, CDR1 SGHAT and CDR2 FQNNGV. Deletions cut 7 bases from V and 0 bases from J, with 17 bases between.

Comments on this clonotype: This may arise from a read error, as a much more abundant clone is one base away. The CDR3 here is CSSSFEDRVDTEAFF. CDR3 DNA: TGTTCCAGCAGCTTCGAGGACAGGGTAGACACTGAAGCTTTCTTT. J is TRBJ1-1 and V is TRBV7-2, with 8 bases matching TRBD1. Germline V gene lookup returns CDR1 SGHTA and CDR2 FQGNSA. The length of the CDR3 is 15 residues. Drawing the rest from reference TRBV7-2 and TRBJ1-1, the complete variable domain is GAGVSQSPSNKVTEKGKDVELRCDPISGHTALYWYRQSLGQGLEFLIYFQGNSAPDKSGLPSDRFSAERTGGSVSTLTIQRTQQEDSAVYLCSSSFEDRVDTEAFFGQGTRLTVV.

This clonotype was recorded a few times. The chain is built from TRBV23-1 and TRBJ1-1, with D maybe TRBD1 (6 bases). TRBV23-1 has ORF status, its function being uncertain. CDR3 size: 17 residues. Trimming cost V 4 bases and J 1 base, with 19 bases left between them. The CDR3 sequence is CASSPDRGRRTNTEAFF. The CDR3 DNA follows: TGCGCCAGCAGTCCCGACCGGGGGCGACGGACGAACACTGAAGCTTTCTTT.

This clonotype was observed many times. The V gene is TRBV14, the J gene TRBJ1-2, with D uncertain. CDR3 size: 13 residues. Germline V gene sequence: CDR1 SGHDN, CDR2 FVKESK. The V and J ends lost 1 base and 2 bases respectively, with 5 bases between them. The CDR3 nucleotides read TGTGCCAGCAGCCAAGTGCAGAACTATGGCTACACCTTC. Its protein is CASSQVQNYGYTF.

V and J are TRBV30 and TRBJ2-7; TRBD1 aligns across 8 bases. The trim removed 5 bases at V and 2 bases at J, leaving 8 bases unmatched. Germline lookup yields CDR1 GTSNPN and CDR2 SVGIG (reference sequence). The CDR3 loop spans 14 amino acids. CDR3 nucleotide sequence: TGTGCCTGGGCCCCAGGGGGCTTCACCTACGAGCAGTACTTC. Its protein product is CAWAPGGFTYEQYF.

This clonotype was recorded many times. This chain links TRBV2 with TRBJ2-3, with 7 nucleotides matching TRBD1. The CDR3 runs 14 residues. Germline values: CDR1 SNHLY, CDR2 FYNNEI. Germline trimming cut 8 bases from V and 5 bases from J; bases unmatched to any gene: 10. As DNA, the CDR3 is TGTGCCAGCCAAAGACAGGGCCGTTTAGATACGCAGTATTTT. Its translation is CASQRQGRLDTQYF.

This clonotype came up a few times. This sequence joins TRBV10-1 and TRBJ1-1; D is possibly TRBD1 (5 bases). CDR1 WNHNN and CDR2 SYGVQD come from the germline V gene (reference sequence). Between the trimmed V and J ends, which lost 0 bases and 3 bases, there was a span of 11 bases. There are 15 residues in the CDR3. The DNA of the CDR3 is TGCGCCAGCAGTGAGTCGGGGGGAAGGCACACTGAAGCTTTCTTT. Its translation is CASSESGGRHTEAFF.

The J gene is TRBJ2-4, the V gene TRBV6-6; D is unclear. Trimming cost V 8 bases and J 9 bases, with 20 bases left between them. Germline V gene sequence: CDR1 MNHNY, CDR2 SVGAGI (reference sequence). The CDR3 consists of 14 residues. CDR3 nucleotide sequence: TGTGCCAGCCGTGCCCCGGACCGGGCTGCCATTCAGTACTTC. Protein product: CASRAPDRAAIQYF.

The sample holds many counts of this clonotype. The genes are TRBV20-1 and TRBJ1-1; 8 nucleotides agree with TRBD1. Looked up from germline, CDR1 is DFQATT and CDR2 is SNEGSKA (reference sequence). The CDR3 consists of 15 residues. Trimming removed 0 bases from V and 7 bases from J; junction bases left unmatched: 10. CDR3 sequence: CSARESRGLVSEAFF. The CDR3, as DNA: TGCAGTGCTAGAGAGAGCAGGGGGCTCGTTAGTGAAGCTTTCTTT.

This clonotype was counted only a few times. The chain couples TRBV19 to TRBJ2-7; D possibly corresponds to TRBD1 (6 bases). Germline V lookup: CDR1 LNHDA, CDR2 SQIVND (reference sequence). There are 16 residues in the CDR3. Trimming pared 5 bases from V and 0 bases from J, leaving 17 bases between. Here the CDR3 DNA reads TGTGCCAGTAGTGGGGCCGGGACAAGTAGCTCCTACGAGCAGTACTTC. Its translation is CASSGAGTSSSYEQYF. The full variable domain, rest sourced from reference TRBV19 and TRBJ2-7, is DGGITQSPKYLFRKEGQNVTLSCEQNLNHDAMYWYRQDPGQGLRLIYYSQIVNDFQKGDIAEGYSVSREKKESFPLTVTSAQKNPTAFYLCASSGAGTSSSYEQYFGPGTRLTVT.

This clonotype appeared many times. The gene calls are TRBV25-1 and TRBJ2-3; 7 bases fit TRBD1. The CDR3 runs 18 residues. The junction had 18 bases not matched to a gene; V was cut back by 6 bases and J by 3 bases. CDR1 is MGHDK, CDR2 SYGVNS, per germline. The CDR3 region has the DNA TGTGCCAGCAGCAGGCACGACAGGGCAGGCAGGAGGACAGATACGCAGTATTTT. Translating gives CASSRHDRAGRRTDTQYF.

V is TRBV5-1 and J is TRBJ2-1; 7 bases fit TRBD1. This CDR3 is 14 amino acids long. Trimming removed 6 bases from V and 5 bases from J; junction bases left unmatched: 8. CDR1 and CDR2 (germline): SGHRS, YFSETQ. This chain's CDR3 is CASTRQGLDNEQFF. The CDR3 DNA follows: TGCGCCAGCACCCGACAGGGTCTGGACAATGAGCAGTTCTTC.

This clonotype showed up many times. The V and J genes are TRBV6-6 and TRBJ1-4; D is unresolved. Germline-derived CDR1 and CDR2 are MNHNY and SVGAGI (reference sequence). Trimming stripped 0 bases from V and 9 bases from J, with 5 bases between. The CDR3 runs 12 residues. The CDR3 protein is CASSYSKKKLFF. Here the CDR3 DNA reads TGTGCCAGCAGTTACTCGAAGAAAAAACTGTTTTTT.

This chain links TRBV28 with TRBJ1-2; no clear D. Between the trimmed V and J ends, which lost 9 bases and 7 bases, there was a span of 18 bases. The CDR3 runs to 13 residues. Germline CDR1 MDHEN, CDR2 SYDVKM. Here the CDR3 reads CARKSGDRRGYTF. The CDR3 DNA reads as TGTGCCAGAAAATCGGGAGACCGGCGTGGCTACACCTTC.

This clonotype was picked up many times. The chain is built from TRBV7-9 and TRBJ2-5, with TRBD1 matching 7 bases. The CDR3 is 16 amino acids. Germline-derived CDR1 and CDR2 are SEHNR and FQNEAQ (reference sequence). J lost 5 bases, V lost 5 bases, and 14 bases had no gene match. The CDR3 protein is CASSTYPTGKDETQYF. The CDR3, as DNA: TGTGCCAGCAGCACCTACCCGACAGGGAAGGATGAGACCCAGTACTTC.